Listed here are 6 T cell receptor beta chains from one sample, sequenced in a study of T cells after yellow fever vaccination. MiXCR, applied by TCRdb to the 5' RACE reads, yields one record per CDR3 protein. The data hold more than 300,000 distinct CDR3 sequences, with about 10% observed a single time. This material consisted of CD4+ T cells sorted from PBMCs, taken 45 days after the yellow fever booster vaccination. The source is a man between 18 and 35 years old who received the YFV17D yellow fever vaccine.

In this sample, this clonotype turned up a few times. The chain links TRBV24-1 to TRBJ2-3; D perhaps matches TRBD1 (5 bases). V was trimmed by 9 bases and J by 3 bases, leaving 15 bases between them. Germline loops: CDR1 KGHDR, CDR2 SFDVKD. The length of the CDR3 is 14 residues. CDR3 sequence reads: CATGANGPTDTQYF. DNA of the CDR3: TGTGCCACCGGGGCTAATGGACCGACAGATACGCAGTATTTT.

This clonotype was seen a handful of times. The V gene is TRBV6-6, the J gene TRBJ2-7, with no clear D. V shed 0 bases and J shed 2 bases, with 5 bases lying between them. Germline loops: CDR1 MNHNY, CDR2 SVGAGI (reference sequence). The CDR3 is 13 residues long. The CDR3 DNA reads TGTGCCAGCAGTTACTCCGCCCCCTACGAGCAGTACGTC. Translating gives CASSYSAPYEQYV.

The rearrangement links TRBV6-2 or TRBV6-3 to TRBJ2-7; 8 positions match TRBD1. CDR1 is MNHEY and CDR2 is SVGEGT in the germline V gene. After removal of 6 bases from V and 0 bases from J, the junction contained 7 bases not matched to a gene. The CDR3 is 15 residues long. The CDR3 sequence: CASRADRVFSYEQYV. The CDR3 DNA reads TGTGCCAGCAGAGCGGACAGGGTATTCTCCTACGAGCAGTACGTC.

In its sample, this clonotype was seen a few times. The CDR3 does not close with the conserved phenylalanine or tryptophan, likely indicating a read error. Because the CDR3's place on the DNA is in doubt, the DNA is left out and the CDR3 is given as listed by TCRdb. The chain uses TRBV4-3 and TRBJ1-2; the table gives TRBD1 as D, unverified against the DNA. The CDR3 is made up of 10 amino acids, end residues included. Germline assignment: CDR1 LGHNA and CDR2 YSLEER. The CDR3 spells CASSQTGTGL.

This chain's CDR3 is CASSPLAGPTDTQYF. DNA for the CDR3: TGTGCCAGCAGCCCACTAGCGGGGCCTACAGATACGCAGTATTTT. This chain uses TRBV7-6 with TRBJ2-3; TRBD2 matches 10 bases. Per germline, CDR1 SGHVS and CDR2 FNYEAQ. This CDR3 contains 15 residues. With 5 bases clipped from V and 3 bases from J, the junction kept 5 bases outside the gene matches.

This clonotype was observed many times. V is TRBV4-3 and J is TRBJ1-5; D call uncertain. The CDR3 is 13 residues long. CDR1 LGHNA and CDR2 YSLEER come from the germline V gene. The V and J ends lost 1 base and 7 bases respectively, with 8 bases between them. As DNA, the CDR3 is TGCGCCAGCAGCCAAGGTGAAAACCAGCCCCAGCATTTT. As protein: CASSQGENQPQHF.